These 18 T cell receptor beta chains share one sample of origin, sequenced in a study of T cell repertoires in aging, cancer and after chemotherapy. Rearranged V-D-J TRB sequences were amplified with a mixed TRB-A/B primer pool. MiXCR, run by TCRdb on the multiplex PCR reads, gives a single entry per CDR3 protein. The repertoire consists of a few thousand distinct CDR3 sequences, with under 40% occurring once and the leading ten covering roughly 27%. TCR beta rearrangements were amplified from peripheral blood genomic DNA. Sequencing was carried out using blood. These receptor sequences come from a human donor with a solid tumor.

This clonotype was detected a few times. The chain recombines TRBV7-2 with TRBJ2-3; D is perhaps TRBD2 (7 bases). The CDR3 extends over 16 amino acids. V lost 1 base to trimming and J lost 2 bases, with 13 bases between them. The germline CDR1 and CDR2 sequences are SGHTA and FQGNSA. CDR3 in DNA: TGTGCCAGCAGCTTAGTCTTGGGGGGGGCCACAGATACGCAGTATTTT. This codes for CASSLVLGGATDTQYF. The whole variable domain, filled in from reference TRBV7-2 and TRBJ2-3, reads GAGVSQSPSNKVTEKGKDVELRCDPISGHTALYWYRQSLGQGLEFLIYFQGNSAPDKSGLPSDRFSAERTGGSVSTLTIQRTQQEDSAVYLCASSLVLGGATDTQYFGPGTRLTVL.

This clonotype was seen a few times. V is TRBV7-6 and J is TRBJ2-2; 11 bases agree with TRBD1. J lost 4 bases, V lost 5 bases, and 12 bases had no gene match. This CDR3 has 18 amino acids. Germline V gives CDR1 SGHVS, CDR2 FNYEAQ. In DNA form, the CDR3 reads TGTGCCAGCAGCCACATTGATGGGGGACAGGGGGTCACCGGGGAGCTGTTTTTT. Translation gives CASSHIDGGQGVTGELFF. The whole variable domain, remainder taken from reference TRBV7-6 and TRBJ2-2, is GAGVSQSPRYKVTKRGQDVALRCDPISGHVSLYWYRQALGQGPEFLTYFNYEAQQDKSGLPNDRFSAERPEGSISTLTIQRTEQRDSAMYRCASSHIDGGQGVTGELFFGEGSRLTVL.

By frequency in the sample, this clonotype is medium-sized. The chain joins TRBV29-1 to TRBJ2-1; 11 positions match TRBD2. CDR1 is SQVTM and CDR2 is ANQGSEA in the germline V gene. After removal of 4 bases from V and 7 bases from J, the junction contained 3 bases not matched to a gene. This CDR3 is built from 13 residues. The CDR3 bases are TGCAGCGTTGTGGGACTAGCGGAAAATGAGCAGTTCTTC. Protein: CSVVGLAENEQFF.

A few counts support this clonotype. The genes are TRBV19 and TRBJ2-3; possibly TRBD1 for D (5 bases). CDR1 and CDR2 from the germline V gene are LNHDA and SQIVND (reference sequence). V was pared by 3 bases and J by 2 bases, with 9 bases between. The CDR3 is made up of 14 amino acids. The CDR3 region has the DNA TGTGCCAGTAGTATTGGGGCCTTCACAGATACGCAGTATTTT. Its protein product is CASSIGAFTDTQYF. Full variable domain (remainder filled in from reference TRBV19 and TRBJ2-3): DGGITQSPKYLFRKEGQNVTLSCEQNLNHDAMYWYRQDPGQGLRLIYYSQIVNDFQKGDIAEGYSVSREKKESFPLTVTSAQKNPTAFYLCASSIGAFTDTQYFGPGTRLTVL.

The V and J genes are TRBV7-6 and TRBJ1-1; D remains unclear. V was trimmed by 1 base and J by 0 bases, leaving 6 bases between them. Per the germline V gene, CDR1 is SGHVS and CDR2 is FNYEAQ. The CDR3 runs 14 residues. The CDR3 sequence: CASSLGTVNTEAFF. DNA of the CDR3: TGTGCCAGCAGCTTAGGGACGGTGAACACTGAAGCTTTCTTT.

V usage is TRBV11-2 and J usage is TRBJ1-2; D remains ambiguous. The V end lost 3 bases, the J end lost 6 bases, and 8 bases lay between the germline ends. Germline CDR1 and CDR2: SGHAT and FQNNGV. There are 12 residues in the CDR3. CDR3 region: CASSFVSHGYTF. CDR3 bases: TGTGCCAGCAGCTTTGTTTCTCATGGCTACACCTTC.

The chain has TRBV7-2 and TRBJ1-2, with unresolved D. Germline lookup yields CDR1 SGHTA and CDR2 FQGNSA. The CDR3 is 11 residues long. The V and J ends lost 4 bases and 2 bases respectively, with 2 bases between them. CDR3 DNA sequence: TGTGCCAGCAGCTCGAACTATGGCTACACCTTC. Translation: CASSSNYGYTF.

The chain joins TRBV19 to TRBJ1-1; no reliable D call. The CDR3 runs 13 residues. V lost 2 bases and J lost 4, with 8 bases in between. Germline CDR1 LNHDA, CDR2 SQIVND (reference sequence). The CDR3 DNA sequence: TGTGCCAGTAGTATATCCCGACTCACTGAAGCTTTCTTT. It codes for CASSISRLTEAFF.

V gene TRBV6-5 combines with J gene TRBJ1-1, with TRBD1 as a possible D gene (5 bases). V was pared by 5 bases and J by 14 bases, with 21 bases between. Germline values: CDR1 MNHEY, CDR2 SVGAGI. The CDR3 runs 13 residues. The CDR3 DNA reads TGTGCCAGCAGTCACAATCTGGGGGACCCCGAGTTCTTT. It yields the protein CASSHNLGDPEFF.

In this sample, this clonotype is medium-sized (0.01 to 0.1%). The V and J genes are TRBV12-3 or TRBV12-4 and TRBJ2-1; 7 bases match TRBD1. The CDR3 runs 14 residues. J gave up 5 bases and V 5 bases, and 6 bases lay outside the gene matches. CDR3 coding DNA: TGTGCCAGCAGTCCCCCGGGACAGCACAATGAGCAGTTCTTC. The encoded protein is CASSPPGQHNEQFF.

This clonotype was observed a few times. The chain couples TRBV7-6 to TRBJ2-1, with D unclear. The V and J ends lost 1 base and 9 bases respectively, with 13 bases between them. CDR1 SGHVS and CDR2 FNYEAQ come from the germline V gene. This CDR3 spans 14 amino acids. CDR3 coding DNA: TGTGCCAGCAGCTTAGAGTTTGGAGTTCTTGAGCAGTTCTTC. Translation: CASSLEFGVLEQFF.

This clonotype was recorded only once. The chain carries TRBV19 and TRBJ2-2; tentatively, D is TRBD2 (7 bases). The CDR3 runs to 15 residues. In germline, CDR1 is LNHDA, CDR2 SQIVND (reference sequence). Between the trimmed V and J ends, which lost 5 bases and 2 bases, there was a span of 12 bases. The DNA of the CDR3 is TGTGCCAGTAGTCGGGGGGACACTAACACCGGGGAGCTGTTTTTT. It yields the protein CASSRGDTNTGELFF.

This sequence joins TRBV10-3 and TRBJ1-2; the D is unclear. This CDR3 region has 13 residues. Trimming took off 4 bases at V and 7 bases at J, with 13 bases between the two ends. The germline V gene encodes CDR1 ENHRY and CDR2 SYGVKD. CDR3 loop: CAISVSPSRGYTF. DNA of the CDR3: TGTGCCATCAGTGTGTCCCCTTCTCGTGGCTACACCTTC.

This clonotype is judged medium-sized. The chain recombines TRBV6-6 with TRBJ2-5, with D unresolved. The CDR3 totals 15 residues. V lost 2 bases and J lost 0, with 10 bases in between. Looked up from germline, CDR1 is MNHNY and CDR2 is SVGAGI (reference sequence). The CDR3 is CASSYKRPYQETQYF. The CDR3, as DNA: TGTGCCAGCAGTTACAAGAGGCCGTACCAAGAGACCCAGTACTTC.

The V gene is TRBV6-4, the J gene TRBJ2-3; D possibly corresponds to TRBD2 (6 bases). V was shortened by 3 bases and J by 4 bases, with 14 bases between the two germline ends. This CDR3 has 15 residues. Germline V gene lookup returns CDR1 MRHNA and CDR2 SNTAGT. CDR3 nucleotide sequence: TGTGCCAGCAGTGAGTTCGGGAGTGAGTCAGATACGCAGTATTTT. This sequence encodes CASSEFGSESDTQYF.

This chain links TRBV30 with TRBJ1-6, with 7 nucleotides matching TRBD1. Trimming cost V 3 bases and J 2 bases; bases outside gene matches: 7. The CDR3 runs to 16 residues. CDR1 GTSNPN and CDR2 SVGIG come from the germline V gene (reference sequence). Here the CDR3 reads CAWRSYRGTYNSPLHF. The CDR3 nucleotides read TGTGCCTGGAGATCCTACAGGGGTACCTATAATTCACCCCTCCACTTT.

This chain links TRBV11-1 with TRBJ2-3; D is perhaps TRBD2 (7 bases). V was pared by 1 base and J by 5 bases, with 16 bases between. Germline CDR1 SGHAT, CDR2 FQDESV (reference sequence). This CDR3 has 16 amino acids. The CDR3 DNA follows: TGTGCCAGCAGCTTAGACTTGGCGGGGGCGGAAGATACGCAGTATTTT. Its protein product is CASSLDLAGAEDTQYF.

The chain has TRBV15 and TRBJ2-1; tentatively, D is TRBD2 (6 bases). Germline CDR1 is LNHNV and CDR2 is YYDKDF (reference sequence). Trimming left V 10 bases short and J 0 bases short, with 22 bases between. The CDR3 consists of 17 residues. CDR3 amino acids: CASSVQGVGSSYNEQFF. The CDR3 DNA is TGTGCCAGCAGTGTTCAGGGTGTCGGGAGCTCCTACAATGAGCAGTTCTTC.